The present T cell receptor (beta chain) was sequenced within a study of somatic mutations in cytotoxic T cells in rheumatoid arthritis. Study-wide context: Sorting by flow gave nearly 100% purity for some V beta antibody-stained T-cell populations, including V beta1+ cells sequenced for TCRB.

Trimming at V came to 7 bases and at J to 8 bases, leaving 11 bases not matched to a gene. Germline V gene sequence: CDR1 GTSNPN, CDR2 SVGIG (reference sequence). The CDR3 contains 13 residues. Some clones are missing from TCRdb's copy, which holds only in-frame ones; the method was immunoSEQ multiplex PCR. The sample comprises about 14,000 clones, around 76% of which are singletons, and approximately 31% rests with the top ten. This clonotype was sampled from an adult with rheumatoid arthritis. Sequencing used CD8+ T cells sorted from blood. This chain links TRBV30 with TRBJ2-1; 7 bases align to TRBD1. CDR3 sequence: CASLQGQLDEQFF. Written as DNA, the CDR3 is TGTGCCTCCCTACAGGGGCAGTTAGATGAGCAGTTCTTC.